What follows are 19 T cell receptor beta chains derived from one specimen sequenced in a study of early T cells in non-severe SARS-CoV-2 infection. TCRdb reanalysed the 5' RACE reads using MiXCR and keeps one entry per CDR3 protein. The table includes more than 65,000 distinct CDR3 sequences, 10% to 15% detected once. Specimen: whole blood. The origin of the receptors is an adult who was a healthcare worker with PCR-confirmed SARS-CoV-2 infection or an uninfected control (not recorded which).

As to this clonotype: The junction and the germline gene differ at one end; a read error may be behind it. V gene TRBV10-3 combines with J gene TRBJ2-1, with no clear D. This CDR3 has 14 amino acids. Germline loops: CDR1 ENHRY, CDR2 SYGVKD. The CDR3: CAITAEESYNEQFF. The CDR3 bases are TGCGCCATCACCGCTGAGGAATCCTACAATGAGCAGTTCTTC.

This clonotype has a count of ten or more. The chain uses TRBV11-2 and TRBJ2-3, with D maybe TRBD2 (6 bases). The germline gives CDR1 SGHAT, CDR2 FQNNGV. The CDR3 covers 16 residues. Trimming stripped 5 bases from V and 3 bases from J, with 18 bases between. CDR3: CASSPREGNLTDTQYF. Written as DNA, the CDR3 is TGTGCCAGCAGCCCGCGGGAAGGAAACCTAACAGATACGCAGTATTTT.

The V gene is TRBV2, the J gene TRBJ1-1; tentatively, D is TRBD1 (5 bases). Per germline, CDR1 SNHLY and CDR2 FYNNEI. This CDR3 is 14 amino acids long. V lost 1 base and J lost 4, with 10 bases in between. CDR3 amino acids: CASSEGQGSTEAFF. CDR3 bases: TGTGCCAGCAGTGAAGGCCAGGGAAGCACTGAAGCTTTCTTT.

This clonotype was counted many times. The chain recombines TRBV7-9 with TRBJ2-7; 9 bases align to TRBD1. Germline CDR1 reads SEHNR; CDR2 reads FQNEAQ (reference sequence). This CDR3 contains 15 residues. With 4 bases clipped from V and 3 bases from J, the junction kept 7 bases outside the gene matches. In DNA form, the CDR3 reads TGTGCCAGCAGCTCACTGGGACAGGGTAACTACGAGCAGTACTTC. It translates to CASSSLGQGNYEQYF.

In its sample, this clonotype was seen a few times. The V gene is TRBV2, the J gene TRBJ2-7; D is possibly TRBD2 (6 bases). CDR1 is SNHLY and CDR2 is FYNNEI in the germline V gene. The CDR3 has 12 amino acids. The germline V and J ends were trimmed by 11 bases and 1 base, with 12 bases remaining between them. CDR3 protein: CAARDSSYEQYF. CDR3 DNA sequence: TGTGCCGCCCGGGACTCGTCCTACGAGCAGTACTTC.

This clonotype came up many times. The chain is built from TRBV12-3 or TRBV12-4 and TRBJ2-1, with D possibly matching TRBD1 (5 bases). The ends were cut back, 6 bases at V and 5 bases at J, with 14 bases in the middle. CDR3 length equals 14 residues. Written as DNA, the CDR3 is TGTGCCAGCAGCCTGGGGCAGAGCGACAATGAGCAGTTCTTC. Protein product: CASSLGQSDNEQFF.

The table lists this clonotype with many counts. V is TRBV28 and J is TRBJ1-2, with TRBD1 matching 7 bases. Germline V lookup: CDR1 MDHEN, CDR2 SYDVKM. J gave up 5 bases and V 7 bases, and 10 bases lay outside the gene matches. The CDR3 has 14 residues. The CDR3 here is CASTPGGDGYGYTF. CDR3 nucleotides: TGTGCCAGCACCCCAGGGGGGGATGGGTATGGCTACACCTTC.

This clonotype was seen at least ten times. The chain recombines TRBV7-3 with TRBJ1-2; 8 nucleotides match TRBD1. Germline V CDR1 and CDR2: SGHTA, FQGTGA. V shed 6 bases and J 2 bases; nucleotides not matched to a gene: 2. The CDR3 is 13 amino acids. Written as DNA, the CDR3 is TGTGCCAGCAGTCAGGGGGCCAACTATGGCTACACCTTC. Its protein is CASSQGANYGYTF. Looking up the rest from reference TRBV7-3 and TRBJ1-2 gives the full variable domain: GAGVSQTPSNKVTEKGKYVELRCDPISGHTALYWYRQSLGQGPEFLIYFQGTGAADDSGLPNDRFFAVRPEGSVSTLKIQRTERGDSAVYLCASSQGANYGYTFGSGTRLTVV.

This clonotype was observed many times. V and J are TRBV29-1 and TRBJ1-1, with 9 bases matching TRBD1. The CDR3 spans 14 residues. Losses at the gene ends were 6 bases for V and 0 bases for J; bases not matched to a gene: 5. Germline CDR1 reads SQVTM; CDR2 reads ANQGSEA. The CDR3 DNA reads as TGCAGCGTCAGCCGGACAGGGGTGAACACTGAAGCTTTCTTT. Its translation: CSVSRTGVNTEAFF.

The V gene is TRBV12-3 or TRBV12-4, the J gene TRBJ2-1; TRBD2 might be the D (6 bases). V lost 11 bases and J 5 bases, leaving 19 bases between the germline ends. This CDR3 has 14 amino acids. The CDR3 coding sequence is TGTGCCCAAGGTGGGTCTAGCGAGAACAATGAGCAGTTCTTC. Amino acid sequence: CAQGGSSENNEQFF.

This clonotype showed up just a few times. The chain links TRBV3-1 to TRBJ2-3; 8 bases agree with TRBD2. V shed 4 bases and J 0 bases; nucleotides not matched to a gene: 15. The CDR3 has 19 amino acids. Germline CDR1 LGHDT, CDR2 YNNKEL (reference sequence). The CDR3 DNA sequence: TGTGCCAGCAGCCCCGCCCCGACTAGCGCTATGACTAGCACAGATACGCAGTATTTT. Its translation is CASSPAPTSAMTSTDTQYF.

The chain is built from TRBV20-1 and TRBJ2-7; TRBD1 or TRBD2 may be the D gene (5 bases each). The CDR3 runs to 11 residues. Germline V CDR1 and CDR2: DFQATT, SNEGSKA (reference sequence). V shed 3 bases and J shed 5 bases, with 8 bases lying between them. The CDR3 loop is CSASGTHEQYF. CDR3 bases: TGCAGTGCTAGCGGGACCCACGAGCAGTACTTC.

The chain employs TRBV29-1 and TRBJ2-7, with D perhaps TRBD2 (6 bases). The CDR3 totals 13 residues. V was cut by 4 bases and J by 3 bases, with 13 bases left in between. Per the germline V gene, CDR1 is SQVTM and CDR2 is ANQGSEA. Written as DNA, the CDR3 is TGCAGCGTTGCGGGAGACAGACGCTACGAGCAGTACTTC. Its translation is CSVAGDRRYEQYF.

The CDR3 bases are TGTGCCAGCAGTTTGGAAGGGACGATTCTGACTTTC. As protein: CASSLEGTILTF. V usage is TRBV12-3 or TRBV12-4 and J usage is TRBJ2-6; D possibly matches TRBD1 or TRBD2 (5 bases each). The CDR3 length is 12 residues. Trimming shortened V by 3 bases and J by 16 bases, and 13 bases separated the two germline ends.

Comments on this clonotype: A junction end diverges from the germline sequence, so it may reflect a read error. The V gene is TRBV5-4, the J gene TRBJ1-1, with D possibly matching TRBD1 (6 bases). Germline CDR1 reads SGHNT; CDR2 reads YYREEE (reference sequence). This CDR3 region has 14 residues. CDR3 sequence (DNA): TGTGCCAGCAGCATACAGGGAACCAACACTGGAGCTTTCTTT. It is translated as CASSIQGTNTGAFF. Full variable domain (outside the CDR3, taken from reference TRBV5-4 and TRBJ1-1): ETGVTQSPTHLIKTRGQQVTLRCSSQSGHNTVSWYQQALGQGPQFIFQYYREEENGRGNFPPRFSGLQFPNYSSELNVNALELDDSALYLCASSIQGTNTGAFFGQGTRLTVV.

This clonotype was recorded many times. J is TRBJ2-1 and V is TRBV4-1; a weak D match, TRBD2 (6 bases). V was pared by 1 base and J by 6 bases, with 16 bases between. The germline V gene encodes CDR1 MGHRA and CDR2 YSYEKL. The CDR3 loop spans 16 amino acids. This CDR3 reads CASSQAPGLPFNEQFF. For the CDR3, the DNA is TGCGCCAGCAGCCAAGCCCCGGGACTCCCCTTCAATGAGCAGTTCTTC.

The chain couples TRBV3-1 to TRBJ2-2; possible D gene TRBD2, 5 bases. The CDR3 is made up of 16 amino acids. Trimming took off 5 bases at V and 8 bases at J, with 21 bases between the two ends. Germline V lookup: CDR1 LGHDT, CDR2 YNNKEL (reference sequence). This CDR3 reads CASSLRLSVRPGELFF. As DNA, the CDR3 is TGTGCCAGCAGCTTGCGACTATCGGTGCGCCCGGGGGAGCTGTTTTTT.

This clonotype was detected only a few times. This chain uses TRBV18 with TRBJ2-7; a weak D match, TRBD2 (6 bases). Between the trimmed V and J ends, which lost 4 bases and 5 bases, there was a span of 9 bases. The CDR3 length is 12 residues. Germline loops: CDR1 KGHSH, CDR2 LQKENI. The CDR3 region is CASSRGGDEQYF. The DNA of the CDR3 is TGTGCCAGCTCACGAGGAGGGGACGAGCAGTACTTC.

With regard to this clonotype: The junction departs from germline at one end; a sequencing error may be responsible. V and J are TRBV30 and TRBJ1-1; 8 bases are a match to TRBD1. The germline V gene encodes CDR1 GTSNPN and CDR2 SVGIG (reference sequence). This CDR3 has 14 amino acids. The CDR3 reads CVWGTGIMNTEAFF. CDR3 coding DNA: TGTGTCTGGGGGACAGGTATTATGAACACTGAAGCTTTCTTT.